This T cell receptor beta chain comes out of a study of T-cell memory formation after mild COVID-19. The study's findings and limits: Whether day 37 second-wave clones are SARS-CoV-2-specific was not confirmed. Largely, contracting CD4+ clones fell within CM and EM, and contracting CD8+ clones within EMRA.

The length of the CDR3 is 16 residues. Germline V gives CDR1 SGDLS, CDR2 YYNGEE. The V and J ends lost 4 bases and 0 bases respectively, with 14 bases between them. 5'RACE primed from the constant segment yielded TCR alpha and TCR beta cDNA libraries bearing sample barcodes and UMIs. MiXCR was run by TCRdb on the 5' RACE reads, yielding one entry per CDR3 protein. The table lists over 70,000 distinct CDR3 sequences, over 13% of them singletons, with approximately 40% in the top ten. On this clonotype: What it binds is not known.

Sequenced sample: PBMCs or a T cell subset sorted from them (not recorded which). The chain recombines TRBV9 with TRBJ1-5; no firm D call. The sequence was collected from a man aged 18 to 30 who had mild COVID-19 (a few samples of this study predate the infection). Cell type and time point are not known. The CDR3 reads CASSLEDGYSNQPQHF. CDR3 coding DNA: TGTGCCAGCAGCTTAGAAGACGGATATAGCAATCAGCCCCAGCATTTT.